These 6 T cell receptor beta chains were sequenced from one sample in a study of cytomegalovirus exposure and HLA in healthy donors. Primers included in the PCR were 60 Vbeta and 13 Jbeta primers. Profiling relied on immunoSEQ multiplex PCR, and the TCRdb table lists in-frame clones only, not all of them. The profile covers around 200,000 clones, with 65% to 80% appearing a single time and 3.5% to 5% taken by the ten largest. Sequenced input: PBMCs. The source is a woman aged 25 to 45 in good health and CMV-seropositive.

CDR3 in amino acids: CASSLDGGSLITYEQYF. The CDR3, as DNA: TGTGCCAGCAGCTTAGATGGGGGCTCACTTATCACCTACGAGCAGTACTTC. V gene TRBV11-2 combines with J gene TRBJ2-7, with a weak D call TRBD1 (6 bases). V was cut by 0 bases and J by 2 bases, with 17 bases left in between. Germline values: CDR1 SGHAT, CDR2 FQNNGV. The CDR3 is 17 residues long.

This chain joins TRBV6-5 and TRBJ2-1; TRBD2 might be the D (6 bases). In germline, CDR1 is MNHEY, CDR2 SVGAGI. Trimming pared 5 bases from V and 2 bases from J, leaving 13 bases between. The CDR3 runs 15 residues. CDR3 nucleotide sequence: TGTGCCAGCAGTACTGCGGGGCGCCCCTACAATGAGCAGTTCTTC. It specifies CASSTAGRPYNEQFF.

This clone appeared once. The chain employs TRBV7-6 and TRBJ1-2; D perhaps matches TRBD1 (5 bases). Trimming took off 5 bases at V and 7 bases at J, with 14 bases between the two ends. There are 13 residues in the CDR3. Germline values: CDR1 SGHVS, CDR2 FNYEAQ. The CDR3 loop is CASSPGRVSGYTF. The CDR3 DNA sequence: TGTGCCAGCAGCCCAGGGAGGGTTAGTGGCTACACCTTC. The entire variable domain, with the rest obtained from reference TRBV7-6 and TRBJ1-2, is as follows: GAGVSQSPRYKVTKRGQDVALRCDPISGHVSLYWYRQALGQGPEFLTYFNYEAQQDKSGLPNDRFSAERPEGSISTLTIQRTEQRDSAMYRCASSPGRVSGYTFGSGTRLTVV.

The chain joins TRBV15 to TRBJ1-1, with a tentative D call TRBD1 (6 bases). Trimming took 1 base from V and 3 from J, leaving 6 bases between them. This CDR3 has 13 amino acids. Germline loops: CDR1 LNHNV, CDR2 YYDKDF (reference sequence). The CDR3: CATSRAGDTEAFF. For the CDR3, the DNA is TGTGCCACCAGCAGAGCAGGGGACACTGAAGCTTTCTTT.

V is TRBV15 and J is TRBJ1-4; TRBD1 matches at 7 bases. Looked up from germline, CDR1 is LNHNV and CDR2 is YYDKDF (reference sequence). The trim removed 1 base at V and 8 bases at J, leaving 1 base unmatched. The CDR3 runs to 13 residues. As DNA, the CDR3 is TGTGCCACCAGCAGAGTACAGGGGGAAAAACTGTTTTTT. Translation gives CATSRVQGEKLFF.

This chain uses TRBV27 with TRBJ1-2, with D perhaps matching TRBD1 (6 bases). V lost 2 bases, J lost 5 bases, and 21 bases lay in between. The CDR3 is made up of 17 amino acids. Germline CDR1 reads MNHEY; CDR2 reads SMNVEV (reference sequence). The CDR3 nucleotides read TGTGCCAGCAGTTTAGTAATCCCAGGACAGACCTTATATGGCTACACCTTC. Its translation is CASSLVIPGQTLYGYTF.